The clone carrying this T cell receptor (beta chain) has a count of ten or more. No antigen is known for it. Individual cDNA molecules were tagged with unique molecular identifiers. TCRdb re-called the 5' RACE reads through MiXCR, storing one row per CDR3 protein. Here the sample spans approximately 63,000 distinct CDR3 sequences, roughly 5.7% being singletons. The data were taken from a study of early T cells in non-severe SARS-CoV-2 infection. The overall study: Bulk RNA isolated from unsorted whole blood underwent sequencing; chains were not paired. Study findings and constraints: In VDJdb matching, anti-spike CD8 responses were favored while private and CD4 specificities went missing.

CDR1 and CDR2 from the germline V gene are KGHSH and LQKENI. The CDR3 has 15 residues. V was trimmed by 0 bases and J by 5 bases, leaving 11 bases between them. Sample: whole blood, taken at baseline. The chain uses TRBV18 and TRBJ2-1; a weak D match, TRBD2 (6 bases). The origin of this receptor is an adult who was a healthcare worker with PCR-confirmed SARS-CoV-2 infection or an uninfected control (not recorded which). In DNA, the CDR3 is TGTGCCAGCTCACCACCCGTCCCGGGGGACAATGAGCAGTTCTTC. Translated, it gives CASSPPVPGDNEQFF.